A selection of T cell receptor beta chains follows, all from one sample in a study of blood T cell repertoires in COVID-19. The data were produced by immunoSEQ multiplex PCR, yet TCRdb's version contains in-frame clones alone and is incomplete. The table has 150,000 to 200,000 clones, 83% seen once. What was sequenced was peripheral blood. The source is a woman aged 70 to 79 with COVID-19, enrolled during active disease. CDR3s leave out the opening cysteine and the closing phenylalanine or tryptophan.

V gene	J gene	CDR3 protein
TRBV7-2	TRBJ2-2	AIHVDTLNTGELF
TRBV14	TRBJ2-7	ASSQREGRYEQY
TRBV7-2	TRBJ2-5	ASSLGQSYETQY
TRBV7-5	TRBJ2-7	ARSLGNGVEESYEQY
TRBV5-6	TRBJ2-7	ASSVTLGLEI
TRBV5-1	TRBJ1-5	ASSPGQAGQPQH
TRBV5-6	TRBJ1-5	ASRYGTSTNQPQH
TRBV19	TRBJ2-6	ATQSGTGFSGANVLT
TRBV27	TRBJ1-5	ASSFSGSNQPQH
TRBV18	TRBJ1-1	ASSPRPGTDNTEAF
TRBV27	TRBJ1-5	ASSFSRVSNQPQH
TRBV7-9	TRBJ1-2	ASSLGAGADYGYT
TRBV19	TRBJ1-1	ASKTPVNTEAF
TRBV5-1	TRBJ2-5	ASSLENRGRGETQY
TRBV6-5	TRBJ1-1	ASSVTGSPEAF
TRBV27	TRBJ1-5	ASSFRQGNQPQH
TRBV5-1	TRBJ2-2	ASSLSSGFNTGELF
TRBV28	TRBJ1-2	ASTRGRGFYGYT
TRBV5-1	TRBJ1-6	ASSVSGSYNSPLH
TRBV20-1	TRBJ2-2	SASMREGTGELF
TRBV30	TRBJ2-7	AWCREGCYEQY
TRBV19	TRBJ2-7	ASTSRLAGGYEQY
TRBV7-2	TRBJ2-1	ASSLGRLAGYYNEQF
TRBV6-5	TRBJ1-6	ASSYSRGHSPLH
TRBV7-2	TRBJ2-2	ASSLAWGRNTGELF
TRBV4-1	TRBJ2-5	ASSRDRGAETQY
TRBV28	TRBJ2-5	ASRAGTSGSRQETQY
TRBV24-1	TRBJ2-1	ATSTTGSYNEQF
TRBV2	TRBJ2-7	ASSETTVGTGQYEQY
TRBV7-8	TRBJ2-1	ASSQNLVEQF
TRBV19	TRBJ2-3	ASSIGLARGTDTQY
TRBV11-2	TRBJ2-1	ASSSASVSANEQF
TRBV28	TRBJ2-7	ASRSGSGSGSYEQY
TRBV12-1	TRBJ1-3	ASSFETEKSSVGNTIY
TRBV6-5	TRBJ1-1	ASIEGTEAF
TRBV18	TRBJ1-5	ASSAGIGRGLH
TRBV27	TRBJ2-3	ASGASGSTDTQY
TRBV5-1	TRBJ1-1	ASSLGGTGFGEAF
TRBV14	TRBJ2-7	ASSQDNAYEQY
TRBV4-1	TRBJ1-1	ASSHGQHTEAF
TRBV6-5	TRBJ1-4	ASSPTPYEKLF
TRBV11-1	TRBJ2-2	ASSFRTVIASGELF
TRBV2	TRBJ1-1	ASRVKGGTEAF
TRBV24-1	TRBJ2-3	ATSEGRRTGSTDTQY
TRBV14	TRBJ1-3	ASSQVKGNGNTIY
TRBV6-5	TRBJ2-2	ARTRLGGNTGELF
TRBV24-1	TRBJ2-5	ATSDPGQGEETQY
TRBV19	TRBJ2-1	ASSIAGTSSSYNEQF
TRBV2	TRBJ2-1	ASSEATGSSYNEQF
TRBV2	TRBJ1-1	ASSPTVNTEAF
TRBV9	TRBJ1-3	ASSVVGGQNSGNTIY
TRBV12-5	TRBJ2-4	ASGLSAVLAKNIQY
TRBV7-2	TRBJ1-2	ASSLAGQVDGYT